This T cell receptor (beta chain) is drawn from a study of shared clonotypes between healthy human individuals. Findings and caveats of the study: In having few donors, the study represented limited genetic and exposure-history diversity. Non-shared clonotypes had lower generation probabilities than clonotypes shared by all four sorted-subset donors. Exclusively blood specimens were collected; tissue repertoires likely differ.

On this clone: Its specificity is not known. Other DNA sequences in the same sample also yield this CDR3.

The table came from immunoSEQ multiplex PCR; TCRdb's copy has only in-frame clones and leaves some out. The sample gives roughly 590,000 clones, nearly 97% of which show up once; roughly 0.1% is in the top ten. In germline, CDR1 is MNHEY, CDR2 SMNVEV (reference sequence). Trimming took 5 bases from V and 4 from J; bases not matched to a gene: 4. The CDR3 runs to 16 residues. The naive CD8 fraction comprised CD45RO-negative cells positively selected for CCR7 and excluded terminally differentiated effector memory CD45RA+ cells. The sequenced sample consisted of naive CD8+ T cells sorted from blood. The sequence was obtained from a woman in her 30s in good health. V is TRBV27 and J is TRBJ2-1; the match to TRBD2 covers 14 bases. Here the CDR3 DNA reads TGTGCCAGCAGTCCTGGGACTAGCGGGAGATACAATGAGCAGTTCTTC. It codes for CASSPGTSGRYNEQFF.